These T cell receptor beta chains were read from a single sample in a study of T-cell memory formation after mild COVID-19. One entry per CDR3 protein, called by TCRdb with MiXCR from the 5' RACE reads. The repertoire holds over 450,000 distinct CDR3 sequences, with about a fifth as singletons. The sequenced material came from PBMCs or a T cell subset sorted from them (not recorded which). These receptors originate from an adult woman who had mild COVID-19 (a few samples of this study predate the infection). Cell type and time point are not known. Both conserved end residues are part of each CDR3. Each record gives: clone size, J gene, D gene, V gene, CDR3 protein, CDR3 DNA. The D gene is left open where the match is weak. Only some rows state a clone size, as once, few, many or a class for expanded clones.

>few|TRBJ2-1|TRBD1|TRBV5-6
CASSLGRGTYNEQFF
TGTGCCAGCAGCTTGGGCAGGGGGACCTACAATGAGCAGTTCTTC
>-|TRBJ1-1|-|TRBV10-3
CAISEGAGNTEAFF
TGTGCCATCAGTGAGGGGGCAGGGAACACTGAAGCTTTCTTT
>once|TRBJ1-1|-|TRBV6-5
CASSRFDRNTEAFF
TGTGCCAGCAGTAGATTCGACAGGAACACTGAAGCTTTCTTT
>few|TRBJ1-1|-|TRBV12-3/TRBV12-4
CASSLGTSYTEAFF
TGTGCCAGCAGTTTAGGGACTAGTTACACTGAAGCTTTCTTT
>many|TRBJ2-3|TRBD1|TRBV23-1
CASSPRTGISTDTQYF
TGCGCCAGCAGCCCGAGGACAGGGATTAGCACAGATACGCAGTATTTT
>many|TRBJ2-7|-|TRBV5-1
CASSPDTNSYEQYF
TGCGCCAGCAGCCCTGACACGAACTCCTACGAGCAGTACTTC
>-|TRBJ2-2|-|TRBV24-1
CATSDPTGKDTGELFF
TGTGCCACCAGTGATCCTACAGGGAAGGACACCGGGGAGCTGTTTTTT
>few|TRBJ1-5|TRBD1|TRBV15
CATSQGQDQPQHF
TGTGCCACCAGCCAAGGACAGGATCAGCCCCAGCATTTT
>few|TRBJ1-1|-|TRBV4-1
CASSQNVGRGTEAFF
TGCGCCAGCAGCCAAAACGTTGGCAGGGGCACTGAAGCTTTCTTT
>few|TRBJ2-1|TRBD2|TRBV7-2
CASSSSPGLAGDDEQFF
TGTGCCAGCAGCTCCTCCCCGGGACTAGCGGGAGACGATGAGCAGTTCTTC
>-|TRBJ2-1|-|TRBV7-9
CASRTTEASSYNEQFF
TGTGCCAGCAGGACGACAGAGGCTAGCTCCTACAATGAGCAGTTCTTC
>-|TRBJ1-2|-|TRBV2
CASSPITMAYGYTF
TGTGCCAGCAGCCCCATCACCATGGCCTATGGCTACACCTTC
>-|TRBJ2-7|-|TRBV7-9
CASSLGWLEGLSVYEQYF
TGTGCCAGCAGCTTAGGATGGTTGGAGGGGCTCTCTGTCTACGAGCAGTACTTC
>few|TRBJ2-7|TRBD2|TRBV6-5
CASSYLSTSGGYEQYF
TGTGCCAGCAGTTACTTGTCTACTAGCGGGGGCTACGAGCAGTACTTC
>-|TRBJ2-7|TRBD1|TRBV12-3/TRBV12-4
CASTRTGYYEQYF
TGTGCCAGCACCCGGACAGGGTACTACGAGCAGTACTTC
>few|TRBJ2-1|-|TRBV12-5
CASGLVLSSKVDEQFF
TGTGCTAGTGGTTTGGTACTGTCGAGTAAGGTGGATGAGCAGTTCTTC
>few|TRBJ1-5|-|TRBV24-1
CATTDYTGNQHF
TGTGCCACCACCGATTACACAGGGAACCAGCATTTT
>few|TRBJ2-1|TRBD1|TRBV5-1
CASSQGQGGNEQFF
TGCGCCAGCAGCCAGGGACAGGGGGGTAATGAGCAGTTCTTC
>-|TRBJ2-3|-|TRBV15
CATSIRVQGATDTQYF
TGTGCCACCAGCATTAGGGTACAGGGAGCGACAGATACGCAGTATTTT
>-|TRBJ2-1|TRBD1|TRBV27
CASSFYDPPGQAEQFF
TGTGCCAGCAGTTTCTACGATCCACCCGGACAGGCCGAGCAGTTCTTC
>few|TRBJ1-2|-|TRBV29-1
CSVGDTYGYTF
TGCAGCGTTGGCGACACCTATGGCTACACCTTC
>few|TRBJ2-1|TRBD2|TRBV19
CASSIRGAGKYNEQFF
TGTGCCAGTAGTATTCGAGGAGCGGGAAAGTACAATGAGCAGTTCTTC
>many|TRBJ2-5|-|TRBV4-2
CASSQDRRVQETQYF
TGTGCCAGCAGCCAAGATAGGCGGGTCCAAGAGACCCAGTACTTC
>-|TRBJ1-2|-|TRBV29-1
CSVAEANYGYTF
TGCAGCGTTGCCGAAGCTAACTATGGCTACACCTTC
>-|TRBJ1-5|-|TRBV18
CASSGMGGNQPQHF
TGTGCCAGCTCAGGGATGGGGGGAAATCAGCCCCAGCATTTT
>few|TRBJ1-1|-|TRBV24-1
CATSHRSKGGRMNTEAFF
TGTGCCACCAGTCACCGGTCAAAAGGTGGCCGTATGAACACTGAAGCTTTCTTT
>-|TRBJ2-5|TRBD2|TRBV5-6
CASSWRGGGQETQYF
TGTGCCAGCAGTTGGCGGGGCGGGGGGCAGGAGACCCAGTACTTC
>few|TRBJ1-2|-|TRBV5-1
CASSAAHNDYGYTF
TGCGCCAGCAGCGCAGCCCACAACGACTATGGCTACACCTTC
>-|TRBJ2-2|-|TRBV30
CAWSRETGRTGELFF
TGTGCCTGGAGTCGGGAGACAGGGCGGACCGGGGAGCTGTTTTTT
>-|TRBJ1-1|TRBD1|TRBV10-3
CAIKRQGGTEAFF
TGTGCCATCAAAAGACAGGGGGGCACTGAAGCTTTCTTT
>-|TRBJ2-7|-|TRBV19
CASSIVYGGLGEQYF
TGTGCCAGTAGTATAGTTTATGGGGGACTGGGAGAGCAGTACTTC
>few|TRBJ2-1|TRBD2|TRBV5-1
CASSGGLAGGTYNEQFF
TGCGCCAGCAGCGGGGGACTAGCGGGAGGAACCTACAATGAGCAGTTCTTC
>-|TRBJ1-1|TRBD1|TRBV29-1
CSVSLGTGTNTEAFF
TGCAGCGTCTCCTTGGGGACAGGGACGAACACTGAAGCTTTCTTT